A selection of T cell receptor beta chains follows, all from one sample in a study of cytomegalovirus exposure and HLA in healthy donors. Generated by immunoSEQ multiplex PCR, the TCRdb table keeps only in-frame clones and is missing some. The listing records tens of thousands of clones. Sequenced input: PBMCs. These receptors all stem from a male donor in good health and CMV-seropositive. Both conserved end residues are part of each CDR3. A D gene is named only where the DNA matches it firmly.

d_gene,v_gene,j_gene,CDR3aa,CDR3nt
.,TRBV5-1,TRBJ2-3,CASSLVSPVTDTQYF,TGCGCCAGCAGCTTGGTTTCCCCGGTAACAGATACGCAGTATTTT
.,TRBV5-6,TRBJ1-2,CASNDQGLYYGYTF,TGTGCCAGCAATGATCAGGGGCTGTACTATGGCTACACCTTC
.,TRBV4-1,TRBJ2-7,CASSQDFRLELVGYEQYF,TGCGCCAGCAGCCAAGACTTTAGGTTAGAGCTAGTAGGTTACGAGCAGTACTTC
.,TRBV5-1,TRBJ1-5,CASSPTGFSNQPQHF,TGCGCCAGCAGCCCGACAGGATTTAGCAATCAGCCCCAGCATTTT
TRBD2,TRBV29-1,TRBJ2-7,CSVLGLAGLYEQYF,TGCAGCGTCTTGGGACTAGCGGGATTATACGAGCAGTACTTC
TRBD1,TRBV11-1,TRBJ2-2,CASSWGPGQGWNTGELFF,TGTGCCAGCAGCTGGGGGCCGGGACAGGGTTGGAACACCGGGGAGCTGTTTTTT
TRBD1,TRBV9,TRBJ2-7,CASSEGGQGPYEQYF,TGTGCCAGCAGCGAGGGGGGACAGGGACCCTACGAGCAGTACTTC
.,TRBV30,TRBJ1-4,CAWSVFGKGGEKLFF,TGTGCCTGGAGTGTATTTGGGAAAGGAGGGGAAAAACTGTTTTTT
.,TRBV4-2,TRBJ2-5,CASSQDPTSGETQYF,TGTGCCAGCAGCCAAGATCCGACTAGTGGGGAGACCCAGTACTTC
TRBD2,TRBV4-1,TRBJ2-1,CASSQGRGSPHEQFF,TGCGCCAGCAGCCAAGGACGCGGGAGCCCTCATGAGCAGTTCTTC
.,TRBV30,TRBJ1-5,CAWSVETGSPNQPQHF,TGTGCCTGGAGTGTCGAAACAGGGTCCCCCAATCAGCCCCAGCATTTT
TRBD2,TRBV29-1,TRBJ2-2,CSVYDFTSGIRELFF,TGCAGCGTTTATGACTTCACTAGCGGGATCCGGGAGCTGTTTTTT
TRBD1,TRBV5-1,TRBJ1-6,CASSITGGDSPLHF,TGCGCCAGCAGCATAACAGGGGGCGATTCACCCCTCCACTTT
TRBD1,TRBV6-6,TRBJ1-5,CASILQGLGQPQHF,TGTGCCAGCATCCTACAGGGGCTCGGGCAGCCCCAGCATTTT
.,TRBV6-1,TRBJ2-7,CASSEDSIYEQYF,TGTGCCAGCAGTGAAGACAGCATCTACGAGCAGTACTTC
TRBD1,TRBV29-1,TRBJ1-2,CSVRGGTGNIYGYTF,TGCAGCGTCAGGGGGGGGACAGGGAACATCTATGGCTACACCTTC
TRBD2,TRBV30,TRBJ2-3,CAWSPSGGADTQYF,TGTGCCTGGAGTCCCTCCGGGGGGGCAGATACGCAGTATTTT
.,TRBV30,TRBJ2-2,CACNLYTGELFF,TGTGCCTGTAATCTATACACCGGGGAGCTGTTTTTT
.,TRBV5-6,TRBJ1-2,CASSLGTAYGYTF,TGTGCCAGCAGCTTGGGTACAGCTTATGGCTACACCTTC
.,TRBV7-7,TRBJ2-1,CASSLSRSYNEQFF,TGTGCTAGCAGCTTATCGCGATCCTACAATGAGCAGTTCTTC
TRBD1,TRBV7-2,TRBJ1-5,CASSYRGHSNQPQHF,TGTGCCAGCAGCTACAGGGGGCATAGCAATCAGCCCCAGCATTTT
TRBD1,TRBV19,TRBJ1-4,CASSPTGTNEKLFF,TGTGCCAGTAGTCCGACAGGGACTAATGAAAAACTGTTTTTT
.,TRBV5-1,TRBJ1-3,CASSLDTSGNTIYF,TGCGCCAGCAGCTTGGACACCTCTGGAAACACCATATATTTT
.,TRBV6-5,TRBJ1-5,CASSLGASNQPQHF,TGTGCCAGCAGTTTAGGGGCTAGCAATCAGCCCCAGCATTTT
TRBD2,TRBV9,TRBJ2-3,CASSVSETSGGVQYF,TGTGCCAGCAGCGTATCCGAGACTAGCGGGGGTGTGCAGTATTTT
.,TRBV29-1,TRBJ1-2,CSVEDPSTVGDGYTF,TGCAGCGTTGAAGATCCAAGCACAGTAGGCGATGGCTACACCTTC
TRBD1,TRBV4-1,TRBJ1-5,CASSIRQGADSNQPQHF,TGCGCCAGCAGCATCCGACAGGGGGCAGATAGCAATCAGCCCCAGCATTTT
.,TRBV5-1,TRBJ1-1,CASSFSPGSNTEAFF,TGCGCCAGCAGCTTCTCCCCCGGGTCGAACACTGAAGCTTTCTTT
TRBD1,TRBV28,TRBJ2-6,CASSQTGLSTGANVLTF,TGTGCCAGCAGCCAGACAGGGCTTAGTACTGGGGCCAACGTCCTGACTTTC
.,TRBV4-1,TRBJ1-1,CASSNPRLRTEAFF,TGCGCCAGCAGCAACCCGAGACTGAGGACTGAAGCTTTCTTT
TRBD1,TRBV29-1,TRBJ2-7,CSVEDGTVFAYEQYF,TGCAGCGTTGAAGATGGGACAGTTTTCGCCTACGAGCAGTACTTC
TRBD2,TRBV19,TRBJ2-7,CASGEYGTSGRAQQYF,TGTGCCAGTGGGGAGTACGGGACTAGCGGGAGAGCTCAGCAGTACTTC
TRBD1,TRBV5-1,TRBJ1-4,CASSELTGATNEKLFF,TGCGCCAGCAGCGAACTGACAGGGGCAACTAATGAAAAACTGTTTTTT
TRBD2,TRBV18,TRBJ2-7,CASSPREIAGAWEQYF,TGTGCCAGCTCACCACGGGAGATAGCGGGAGCCTGGGAGCAGTACTTC
TRBD1,TRBV5-1,TRBJ1-3,CASSLWTGSSGNTIYF,TGCGCCAGCAGCTTATGGACAGGTAGCTCTGGAAACACCATATATTTT
TRBD1,TRBV28,TRBJ1-1,CASSLYRQGSAEAFF,TGTGCCAGCAGTTTATACAGACAGGGATCCGCTGAAGCTTTCTTT
.,TRBV5-4,TRBJ1-1,CASSLDRGMGTEAFF,TGTGCCAGCAGCTTGGATCGGGGGATGGGGACTGAAGCTTTCTTT